These T cell receptor beta chains were read from a single sample in a study of graft-versus-host responses after intestinal transplantation. TCRdb's table, derived via immunoSEQ multiplex PCR, lists solely in-frame clones and lacks some. The sample consists of roughly 90,000 clones, 88% of them appearing once. No antigens are known for them. Sequenced here: unstimulated CD4+ T cells sorted from spleen or lymph node cells, sampled before transplant. The receptor set was obtained from a human donor who was the organ donor for an intestinal transplant. The CDR3 runs from the conserved cysteine through the conserved F or W. D genes are given only for firm matches. Expanded clones are given a class, and other clones once, few, many or no size at all.

D | size | J | V | DNA | CDR3
. | . | TRBJ1-2 | TRBV10-3 | TGTGCCATCGCTTCTGGGGCCTTCTATGGCTACACCTTC | CAIASGAFYGYTF
TRBD2 | . | TRBJ2-4 | TRBV7-9 | TGTGCCAGCAGCTCCCTGGCGGGAGGGAAAAACATTCAGTACTTC | CASSSLAGGKNIQYF
TRBD1 | . | TRBJ1-5 | TRBV19 | TGTGCCAGTACCGATCGGACAGGGGGCTTCAATCAGCCCCAGCATTTT | CASTDRTGGFNQPQHF
. | . | TRBJ2-1 | TRBV7-2 | TGTGCCAGCAAGATTTACGTGGGACTTAAAGACAATGAGCAGTTCTTC | CASKIYVGLKDNEQFF
. | . | TRBJ2-2 | TRBV28 | TGTGCCAGCAGTTCTAACACCGGGGAGCTGTTTTTT | CASSSNTGELFF
. | . | TRBJ2-2 | TRBV19 | TGTGCCAGTAGGAATCGGGGGGCCAACACCGGGGAGCTGTTTTTT | CASRNRGANTGELFF
. | few | TRBJ2-7 | TRBV5-1 | TGCGCCAGCAGTCGGCGGGACTCCTACGAGCAGTACTTC | CASSRRDSYEQYF
TRBD2 | . | TRBJ2-3 | TRBV19 | TGTGCCAGTAGTAGTCTAGCGGGGGGGCCAGATACGCAGTATTTT | CASSSLAGGPDTQYF
. | . | TRBJ2-7 | TRBV6-6 | TGTGCCAGCACCCTTGGGGGGAGTAGGGGAGAGCAGTACTTC | CASTLGGSRGEQYF
. | . | TRBJ2-3 | TRBV11-1 | TGTGCCAGCAGCTTAGCACCACCTTGGGAGTACACAGATACGCAGTATTTT | CASSLAPPWEYTDTQYF